The 9 T cell receptor beta chains listed next were all sequenced from one sample in a study of blood T cell repertoires in COVID-19. Repertoires were generated with immunoSEQ multiplex PCR, while TCRdb's copy carries only in-frame clones and drops some. This repertoire shows 70,000 to 85,000 clones, around four fifths found once; its top ten account for approximately 9.1%. Sequencing used peripheral blood. Every receptor here comes from a human donor in a cohort sampled during active COVID-19.

J is TRBJ2-1 and V is TRBV19, with D possibly TRBD1 on 6 matching bases. There are 16 residues in the CDR3. The germline gives CDR1 LNHDA, CDR2 SQIVND (reference sequence). Trimming removed 3 bases at V and 9 bases at J, with 21 bases between. This chain's CDR3 is CASSIAGAPSVVEQFF. The CDR3 DNA reads TGTGCCAGTAGTATCGCAGGGGCCCCCAGTGTAGTTGAGCAGTTCTTC.

This chain joins TRBV13 and TRBJ2-1, with D tentatively TRBD1 (5 bases). CDR1 is PRHDT and CDR2 is FYEKMQ in the germline V gene (reference sequence). V lost 4 bases and J lost 4, with 14 bases in between. The CDR3 contains 15 residues. CDR3 DNA sequence: TGTGCCAGCAGCTGGGGCCGCGATGTTTACAATGAGCAGTTCTTC. It yields the protein CASSWGRDVYNEQFF.

The J gene is TRBJ2-3, the V gene TRBV5-1; maybe TRBD2 (7 bases). CDR1 and CDR2 (germline): SGHRS, YFSETQ. With 1 base removed from V and 2 bases from J, the gap between germline ends came to 17 bases. This CDR3 region has 17 residues. In DNA, the CDR3 is TGCGCCAGCAGCTTGTTCAGGGGCGGGGGAACCACAGATACGCAGTATTTT. This codes for CASSLFRGGGTTDTQYF. The full variable domain, in which reference TRBV5-1 and TRBJ2-3 provide the parts outside the CDR3, is KAGVTQTPRYLIKTRGQQVTLSCSPISGHRSVSWYQQTPGQGLQFLFEYFSETQRNKGNFPGRFSGRQFSNSRSEMNVSTLELGDSALYLCASSLFRGGGTTDTQYFGPGTRLTVL.

The V gene is TRBV19, the J gene TRBJ1-5; the D is unclear. V lost 5 bases and J 4 bases, leaving 9 bases between the germline ends. The CDR3 consists of 13 residues. Germline V gene lookup returns CDR1 LNHDA and CDR2 SQIVND (reference sequence). CDR3 sequence (DNA): TGTGCCAGTAGTGCGGGTTTAAATCAGCCCCAGCATTTT. Protein product: CASSAGLNQPQHF.

CDR3 DNA: TGTGCCAGCAGTTATAGGGGGGGGACGGGTGAAGCTTTCTTT. This encodes CASSYRGGTGEAFF. The chain couples TRBV6-5 to TRBJ1-1; D is perhaps TRBD1 (6 bases). CDR3 length: 14 residues. CDR1 and CDR2 (germline): MNHEY, SVGAGI. Trimming stripped 3 bases from V and 7 bases from J, with 15 bases between.

The V gene is TRBV29-1, the J gene TRBJ2-7; 7 nucleotides agree with TRBD2. The CDR3 is made up of 13 amino acids. Germline V gives CDR1 SQVTM, CDR2 ANQGSEA. Germline trimming cut 7 bases from V and 1 base from J; bases unmatched to any gene: 7. CDR3 in DNA: TGCAGCGCCCGGGACGGGGGGTCCTACGAGCAGTACTTC. Its translation: CSARDGGSYEQYF.

The rearrangement uses TRBV11-1 and TRBJ2-3, with D perhaps matching TRBD1 (5 bases). The CDR3 runs to 12 residues. V was clipped by 1 base and J by 7 bases, with 6 bases between them. The V gene's germline CDR1 is SGHAT and CDR2 FQDESV (reference sequence). The CDR3 sequence: CASSLVGHTQYF. The CDR3 DNA sequence: TGTGCCAGCAGCTTAGTGGGGCATACGCAGTATTTT. The full variable domain, completed using reference TRBV11-1 and TRBJ2-3, is EAEVAQSPRYKITEKSQAVAFWCDPISGHATLYWYRQILGQGPELLVQFQDESVVDDSQLPKDRFSAERLKGVDSTLKIQPAELGDSAMYLCASSLVGHTQYFGPGTRLTVL.

In its sample, this clone was seen once. The genes are TRBV28 and TRBJ1-2, with D maybe TRBD1 (5 bases). The V gene's germline CDR1 is MDHEN and CDR2 SYDVKM. This CDR3 comprises 14 residues. V lost 2 bases and J 6 bases, leaving 13 bases between the germline ends. The CDR3 DNA reads TGTGCCAGCAGTTTACCCAGGGTAAAGAATGGCTACACCTTC. It specifies CASSLPRVKNGYTF.

The chain combines TRBV10-3 with TRBJ2-7, with D maybe TRBD2 (6 bases). V was cut by 0 bases and J by 1 base, with 22 bases left in between. Germline-derived CDR1 and CDR2 are ENHRY and SYGVKD. The CDR3 contains 19 residues. The CDR3 protein is CAISESGSGVTGASYEQYF. Written as DNA, the CDR3 is TGTGCCATCAGTGAGTCTGGGTCGGGGGTTACCGGGGCTTCCTACGAGCAGTACTTC.